Sequencing of this T cell receptor beta chain was carried out in a study of OX40 agonist ivuxolimab in advanced cancers. In the study overall: A diagnosis of hepatocellular carcinoma, melanoma, renal cell or head and neck cancer was present in dose-escalation patients. A partial response was reached by three patients: one with hepatocellular carcinoma and two with cutaneous melanoma.

Overall study results and limits: Clones of CD4+ and CD8+ blood T cells grew by week 6 at doses of 0.1 to 3.0 mg/kg.

Worth noting for this clone: Its specificity is not known.

Clones were read by immunoSEQ multiplex PCR, and TCRdb kept only the in-frame ones, dropping some. Of over 30,000 clones in the sample, approximately 89% are singletons; the top ten hold about 0.87%. The V gene end was trimmed by 0 bases and the J gene end by 10 bases; junction bases not matched to a gene: 6. The CDR3 totals 15 residues. Germline V lookup: CDR1 SGHRS, CDR2 YFSETQ. The clonotype originates from an adult with an advanced solid tumor such as melanoma, head and neck, liver or kidney cancer. Here the sequenced sample was CD4+ or CD8+ T cells sorted from blood, taken in a trial of the OX40 agonist ivuxolimab. The rearrangement links TRBV5-1 to TRBJ1-6; 8 bases map to TRBD1. The CDR3 reads CASSLAGQGRSPLHF. In DNA, the CDR3 is TGCGCCAGCAGCTTGGCCGGACAGGGAAGATCACCCCTCCACTTT.